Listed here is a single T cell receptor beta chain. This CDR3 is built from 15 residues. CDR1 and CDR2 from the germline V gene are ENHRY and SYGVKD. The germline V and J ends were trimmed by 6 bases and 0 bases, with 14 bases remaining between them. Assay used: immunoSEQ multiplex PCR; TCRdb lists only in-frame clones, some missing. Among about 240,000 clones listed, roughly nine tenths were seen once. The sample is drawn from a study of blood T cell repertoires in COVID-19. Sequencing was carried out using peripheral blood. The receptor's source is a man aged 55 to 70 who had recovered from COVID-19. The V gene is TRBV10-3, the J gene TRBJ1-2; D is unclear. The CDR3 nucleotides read TGTGCCATCAGCCCATCGAACCTAGCTAACTATGGCTACACCTTC. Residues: CAISPSNLANYGYTF.